This TCR beta chain stems from a study of neurological immune-mediated disorders. Germline CDR1 reads SGHVS; CDR2 reads FQNEAQ. This CDR3 region has 14 residues. The ends lost 3 bases at V and 6 bases at J; junction bases unmatched: 6. TCRdb reprocessed the 5' RACE reads with MiXCR, giving one entry per CDR3 protein. The sample shows 74,000 or so distinct CDR3 sequences, roughly 9.9% of them seen only once. The specimen was PBMCs. The receptor's source is a middle-aged man in good health. V usage is TRBV7-8 and J usage is TRBJ2-3; 7 bases map to TRBD1. The CDR3 region has the DNA TGTGCCAGCAGCTTCGGGTCCAGGGGGGATACGCAGTATTTT. Protein: CASSFGSRGDTQYF.